The rows below give T cell receptor beta chains drawn from one sample of a study of blood T cell repertoires in COVID-19. Repertoires were generated with immunoSEQ multiplex PCR, while TCRdb's copy carries only in-frame clones and drops some. In the table there are under 250,000 clones, 80% to 90% of which are singletons. Sequencing used peripheral blood. These receptors were collected from a woman in her thirties or forties with active or convalescent COVID-19. The CDR3 runs from the conserved cysteine through the conserved F or W. D genes are given only for firm matches. A clone size is listed for some rows: how often the clone was seen (once, few, many), or a class if it is expanded.

clone size,D gene,J gene,V gene,CDR3 DNA,CDR3 protein
-,TRBD1,TRBJ2-1,TRBV5-4,TGTGCCAGCAGCTCCTGGACAGGGAAAAGCTCCTACAATGAGCAGTTCTTC,CASSSWTGKSSYNEQFF
-,TRBD2,TRBJ2-1,TRBV5-1,TGCGCCAGCAGCTCCGGGACTAGCGCCGGCAATGAGCAGTTCTTC,CASSSGTSAGNEQFF
-,-,TRBJ1-4,TRBV18,TGTGCCAGCTCCGGTTCCGCGGCGCCTAATGAAAAACTGTTTTTT,CASSGSAAPNEKLFF
-,TRBD1,TRBJ2-5,TRBV7-2,TGTGCCAGCACCCTCGGACAGGGGAGAGAGACCCAGTACTTC,CASTLGQGRETQYF
-,TRBD2,TRBJ2-1,TRBV5-4,TGTGCCAGCAGCCCTGGGACTAGCGGGAGGGCGAGGGGCGCTGAGCAGTTCTTC,CASSPGTSGRARGAEQFF
-,TRBD2,TRBJ2-1,TRBV29-1,TGCAGCGTTGTGGGGACTAGCAGGAATGAGCAGTTCTTC,CSVVGTSRNEQFF
few,-,TRBJ1-1,TRBV12-3/TRBV12-4,TGTGCCAGCAGTCGCAGGGGTGACACTGAAGCTTTCTTT,CASSRRGDTEAFF
-,TRBD1,TRBJ1-6,TRBV5-1,TGCGCCAGCAGCACGGGACAGGGTCGGGGCTCACCCCTCCACTTT,CASSTGQGRGSPLHF
-,-,TRBJ1-3,TRBV13,TGTGCCAGCAGCTTAGCTATGACAGACTCTGGAAACACCATATATTTT,CASSLAMTDSGNTIYF
-,-,TRBJ1-5,TRBV19,TGTGCCAGTAGTATTTTTAAGGGGCACACCAGGGGCAATCAGCCCCAGCATTTT,CASSIFKGHTRGNQPQHF
-,-,TRBJ2-5,TRBV30,TGTGCCTTCACCGGCCCAGGGGTGTACGAGACCCAGTACTTC,CAFTGPGVYETQYF
-,TRBD1,TRBJ1-3,TRBV30,TGTGCCTGGAGTGTACGTTGGGGACAGAGAAACACCATATATTTT,CAWSVRWGQRNTIYF
-,-,TRBJ2-5,TRBV7-3,TGTGCCAGCAGCCCCCGGGGTAGCAGCCAAGAGACCCAGTACTTC,CASSPRGSSQETQYF
-,TRBD2,TRBJ2-3,TRBV7-9,TGTGCCAGCAGCCGCCCAAGCGGGGGGGACCGGGATACGCAGTATTTT,CASSRPSGGDRDTQYF
-,-,TRBJ2-1,TRBV19,TGTGCCAGTAGTATCCGGGAGCTGGGGTCCAATGAGCAGTTCTTC,CASSIRELGSNEQFF
-,TRBD2,TRBJ2-2,TRBV15,TGTGCCACCAGCAGAGACCCACCGTGGACTAGCGGGAGTTCCGGGGAGCTGTTTTTT,CATSRDPPWTSGSSGELFF
-,-,TRBJ2-7,TRBV21-1,TGTGCCAGCAGCAAAGTTTCTCGCGTAGCTGGGAGAACGATTTCTTACGAGCAGTACTTC,CASSKVSRVAGRTISYEQYF
-,-,TRBJ2-1,TRBV2,TGTGCCAGCAGTGATAGGGCGGGGCAGTTCTTC,CASSDRAGQFF
-,TRBD2,TRBJ2-7,TRBV4-2,TGTGCCAGCAGCCAAGATGTTGCGGGAGGGCCCCACGAGCAGTACTTC,CASSQDVAGGPHEQYF
-,-,TRBJ1-2,TRBV3-1/TRBV3-2,TGTGCCAGCAGCCAAGAGGGCCTCTATGGCTACACCTTC,CASSQEGLYGYTF
few,-,TRBJ1-2,TRBV6-1,TGTGCCAGCAGTGAAGCGCCGCAGGGTACAGGCTACACCTTC,CASSEAPQGTGYTF
few,-,TRBJ2-7,TRBV27,TGTGCCAGCAGCCCTCGGAGTGATCAATACGAGCAGTACTTC,CASSPRSDQYEQYF
-,-,TRBJ2-5,TRBV11-1,TGTGCCAGCAGCCCAGGGCCCACACAAGGCGAGACCCAGTACTTC,CASSPGPTQGETQYF
-,-,TRBJ1-4,TRBV30,TGTGCCTGGATGGGAGGAAATGAAAAACTGTTTTTT,CAWMGGNEKLFF
-,TRBD1,TRBJ1-3,TRBV10-3,TGTGCCACCAGTGATCAACCGACAGGGGCTGGAAACACCATATATTTT,CATSDQPTGAGNTIYF
-,TRBD1,TRBJ1-2,TRBV7-2,TGTGCCAGCAGCTTGGGGACAGGGAATGGCTACACCTTC,CASSLGTGNGYTF
-,-,TRBJ2-7,TRBV10-1,TGCGCCAGCAGTGATTGGACTCAGGGGCGCGAGCAGTACTTC,CASSDWTQGREQYF
-,-,TRBJ1-2,TRBV5-4,TGTGCCAGCAGCTTGGGGTTAATGGGCGGGGAGAGCTATGGCTACACCTTC,CASSLGLMGGESYGYTF
-,TRBD1,TRBJ1-2,TRBV18,TGTGCCAGCTCACCTTGGACAGGGGGCGCCCCATCTAGTGGCTACACCTTC,CASSPWTGGAPSSGYTF
-,TRBD1,TRBJ1-5,TRBV7-9,TGTGCCAGCAGCTCGGGACAGGGCGATCAGCCCCAGCATTTT,CASSSGQGDQPQHF
-,-,TRBJ1-3,TRBV25-1,TGTGCCAGCAGTCAGTCAGGGGACTCTGGAAACACCATATATTTT,CASSQSGDSGNTIYF
-,-,TRBJ1-4,TRBV4-2,TGTGCCAGCAGCCAACTGGGCGCGGGAGAAAGGGATGAAAAACTGTTTTTT,CASSQLGAGERDEKLFF
-,-,TRBJ1-2,TRBV5-1,TGCGCCAGCAGCCCGAGTGCCACGAGTGGCTACACCTTC,CASSPSATSGYTF
-,-,TRBJ1-1,TRBV5-1,TGCGCCAGCAGCTTGGTACCGAAGGGAGCGAACACTGAAGCTTTCTTT,CASSLVPKGANTEAFF
-,TRBD2,TRBJ2-5,TRBV7-3,TGTGCCAGCAGCAATGGACTAGCGGGGGGGCGAGGGACCCAGTACTTC,CASSNGLAGGRGTQYF
-,-,TRBJ2-1,TRBV5-1,TGCGCCAGCAGCTTGGCCGGAAAACAGGGCCCTACCTACAATGAGCAGTTCTTC,CASSLAGKQGPTYNEQFF
-,TRBD2,TRBJ2-7,TRBV4-1,TGCGCCAGCAGCCAGGATGGCGGGGGGAACGAGCAGTACTTC,CASSQDGGGNEQYF
once,-,TRBJ1-1,TRBV25-1,TGTGCCAGTCAGGCTGGGGGCCACACTGAAGCTTTCTTT,CASQAGGHTEAFF
-,TRBD2,TRBJ2-7,TRBV7-9,TGTGCCAGCCACCTAGCGGGGGCCGTCGAGCAGTACTTC,CASHLAGAVEQYF
-,-,TRBJ2-7,TRBV5-4,TGTGCCAGCAGCGACAAAATTTCCTACGAGCAGTACTTC,CASSDKISYEQYF
-,TRBD1,TRBJ1-4,TRBV14,TGTGCCAGCCAAAGAACAGGGGGCAGGTTCAGAAATGAAAAACTGTTTTTT,CASQRTGGRFRNEKLFF
-,-,TRBJ2-7,TRBV6-5,TGTGCCAGCAGTTACGCCGGGGGTAGCCTCAACGAGCAGTACTTC,CASSYAGGSLNEQYF
-,TRBD2,TRBJ2-2,TRBV20-1,TGCAGTGCTAGTACCATAGCGGGAGACACCGGGGAGCTGTTTTTT,CSASTIAGDTGELFF
-,-,TRBJ1-2,TRBV5-4,TGTGCCAGCAGCCCCGGGGAGGGCCCGGGCTATGGCTACACCTTC,CASSPGEGPGYGYTF